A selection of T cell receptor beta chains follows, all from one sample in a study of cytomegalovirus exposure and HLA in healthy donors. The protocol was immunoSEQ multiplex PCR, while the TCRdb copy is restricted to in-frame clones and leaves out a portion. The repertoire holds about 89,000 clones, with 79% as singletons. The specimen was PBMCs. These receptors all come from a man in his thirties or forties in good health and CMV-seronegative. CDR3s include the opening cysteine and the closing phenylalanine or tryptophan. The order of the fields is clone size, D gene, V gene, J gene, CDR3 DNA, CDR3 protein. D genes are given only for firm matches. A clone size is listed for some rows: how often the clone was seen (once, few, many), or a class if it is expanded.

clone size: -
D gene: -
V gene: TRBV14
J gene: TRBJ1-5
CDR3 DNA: TGTGCCAGCAGCCAAACCAGGGATCAGCCCCAGCATTTT
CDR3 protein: CASSQTRDQPQHF

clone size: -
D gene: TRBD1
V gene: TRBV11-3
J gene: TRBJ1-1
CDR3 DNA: TGTGCCAGCAGCCCCGGGGGGGGACAGGGGACTGAAGCTTTCTTT
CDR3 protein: CASSPGGGQGTEAFF

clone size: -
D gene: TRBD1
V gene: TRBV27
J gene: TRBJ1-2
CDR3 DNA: TGTGCCAGCAGGGACAGGGGGCTTTATGGCTACACCTTC
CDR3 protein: CASRDRGLYGYTF

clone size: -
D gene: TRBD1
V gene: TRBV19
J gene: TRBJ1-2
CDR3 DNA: TGTGCCAGTAGTGACCGGACAGGGGGGATCTATGGCTACACCTTC
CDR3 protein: CASSDRTGGIYGYTF

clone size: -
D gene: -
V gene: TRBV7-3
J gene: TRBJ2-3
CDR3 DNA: TGTGCCAGCAGCCGTCGGACTGAGACAGATACGCAGTATTTT
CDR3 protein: CASSRRTETDTQYF

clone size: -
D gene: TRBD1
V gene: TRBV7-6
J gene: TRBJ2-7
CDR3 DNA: TGTGCCAGCAGCCAATCGACAGGGTACGAGCAGTACTTC
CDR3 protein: CASSQSTGYEQYF

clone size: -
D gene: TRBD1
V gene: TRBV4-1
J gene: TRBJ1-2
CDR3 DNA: TGCGCCAGCAGCCAAGAAGTCGTGGGACAGGGTAATGGCTACACCTTC
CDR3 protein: CASSQEVVGQGNGYTF

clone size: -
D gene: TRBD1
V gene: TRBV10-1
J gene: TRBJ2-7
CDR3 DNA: TGCGCCAGCAGTGATGGACAGGGGACCTACGAGCAGTACTTC
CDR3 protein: CASSDGQGTYEQYF

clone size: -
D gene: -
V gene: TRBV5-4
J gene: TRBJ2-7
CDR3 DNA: TGTGCCAGCAGCTTGGCTAGGAGTTCCGACGAGCAGTACTTC
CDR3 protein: CASSLARSSDEQYF

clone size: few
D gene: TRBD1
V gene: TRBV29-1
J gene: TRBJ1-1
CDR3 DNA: TGCAGCGTTCCGGGGGACAGAAGGACTGAAGCTTTCTTT
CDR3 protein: CSVPGDRRTEAFF

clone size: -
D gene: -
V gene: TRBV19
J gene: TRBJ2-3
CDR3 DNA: TGTGCCAGTAAGGGGGCAGATACGCAGTATTTT
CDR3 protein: CASKGADTQYF

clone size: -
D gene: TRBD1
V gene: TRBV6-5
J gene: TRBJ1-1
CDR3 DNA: TGTGCCAGCAGTGGAGGACAGGGAAACACTGAAGCTTTCTTT
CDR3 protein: CASSGGQGNTEAFF

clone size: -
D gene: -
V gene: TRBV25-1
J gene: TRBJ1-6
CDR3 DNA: TGTGCCAGCACCGACTCAGCGGCCCCGGGGAATTCACCCCTCCACTTT
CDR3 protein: CASTDSAAPGNSPLHF

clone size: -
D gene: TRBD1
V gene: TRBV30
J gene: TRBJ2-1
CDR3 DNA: TGTGCCTGGTGTCCACCGGGACAGGGAAGAAATGAGCAGTTCTTC
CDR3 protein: CAWCPPGQGRNEQFF

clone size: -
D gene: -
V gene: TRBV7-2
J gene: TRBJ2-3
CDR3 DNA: TGTGCCAGCAGCTTTGTAGGGGGAAACACAGATACGCAGTATTTT
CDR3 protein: CASSFVGGNTDTQYF

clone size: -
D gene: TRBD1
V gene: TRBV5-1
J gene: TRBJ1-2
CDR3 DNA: TGCGCCAGCAGCGGCGGGACAGGGGGCGCGAAGATCTATGGCTACACCTTC
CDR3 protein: CASSGGTGGAKIYGYTF

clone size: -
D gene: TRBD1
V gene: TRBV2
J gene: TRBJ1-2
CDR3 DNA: TGTGCCAGGAAACCCCGCCGACAGGGCGCCTATGATGGCTACACCTTC
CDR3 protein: CARKPRRQGAYDGYTF

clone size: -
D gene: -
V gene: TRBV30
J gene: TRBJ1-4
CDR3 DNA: TGTGCCTGGAGAAAGACCCCGACCGGGGAAAAACTGTTTTTT
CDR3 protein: CAWRKTPTGEKLFF

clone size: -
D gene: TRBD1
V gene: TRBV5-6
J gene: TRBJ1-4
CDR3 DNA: TGTGCCAGCAGCTACCGGACAGGGTCGAATGAAAAACTGTTTTTT
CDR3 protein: CASSYRTGSNEKLFF

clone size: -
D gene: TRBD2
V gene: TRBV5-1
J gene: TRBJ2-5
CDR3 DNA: TGCGCCAGCAGCTGGCGGGGGGCTAGCGGGGGACTCCAAGAGACCCAGTACTTC
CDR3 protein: CASSWRGASGGLQETQYF

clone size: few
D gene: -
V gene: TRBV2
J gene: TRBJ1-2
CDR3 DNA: TGTGCCAGCAGTGAGAGAACAGCTTCAGCCTATGGCTACACCTTC
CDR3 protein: CASSERTASAYGYTF

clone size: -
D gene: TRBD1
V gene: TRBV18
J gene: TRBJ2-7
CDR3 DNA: TGTGCCAGCTCACTCTCGGGACAGAACTACGAGCAGTACTTC
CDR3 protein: CASSLSGQNYEQYF

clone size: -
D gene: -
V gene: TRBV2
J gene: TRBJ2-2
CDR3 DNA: TGTGCCAGCACCAGATCTCAAGGACGCGGGGTGGGGACCGGGGAGCTGTTTTTT
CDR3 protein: CASTRSQGRGVGTGELFF

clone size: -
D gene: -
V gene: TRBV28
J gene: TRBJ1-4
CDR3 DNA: TGTGCCAGCAGTTTACGGGGGGCGCTTGAAAAACTGTTTTTT
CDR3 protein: CASSLRGALEKLFF

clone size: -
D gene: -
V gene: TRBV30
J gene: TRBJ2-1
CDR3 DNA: TGTGCCTGGAGTCTCCAGAGGGCCTACAATGAGCAGTTCTTC
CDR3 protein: CAWSLQRAYNEQFF

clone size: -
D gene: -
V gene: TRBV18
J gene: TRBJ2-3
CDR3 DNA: TGTGCCAGCTCACCACCGAGTAGGGGTGGCACAGATACGCAGTATTTT
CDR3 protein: CASSPPSRGGTDTQYF

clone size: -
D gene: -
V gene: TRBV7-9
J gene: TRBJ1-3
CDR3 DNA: TGTGCCAGCAGCTCCCTCGGGGTAACCGGAGGAAACACCATATATTTT
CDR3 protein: CASSSLGVTGGNTIYF

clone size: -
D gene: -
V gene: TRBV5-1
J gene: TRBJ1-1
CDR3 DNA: TGCGCCAGCAGCTTGGGGGCCGCAGCTTTCTTT
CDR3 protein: CASSLGAAAFF

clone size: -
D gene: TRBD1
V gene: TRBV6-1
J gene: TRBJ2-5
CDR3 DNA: TGTGCCAGCAGTTTGACAGGGCCCGAGACCCAGTACTTC
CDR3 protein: CASSLTGPETQYF

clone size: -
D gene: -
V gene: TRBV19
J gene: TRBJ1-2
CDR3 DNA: TGTGCCAGTAGTACAGGATCTTGGTATGGCTACACCTTC
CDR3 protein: CASSTGSWYGYTF

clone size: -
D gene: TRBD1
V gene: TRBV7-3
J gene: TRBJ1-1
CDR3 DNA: TGTGCCAGCAGCTTAAGGGCAGGGGGGAATCCTGAAGCTTTCTTT
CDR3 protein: CASSLRAGGNPEAFF

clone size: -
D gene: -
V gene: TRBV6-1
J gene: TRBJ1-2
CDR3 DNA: TGTGCCAGCAGTGAAATTGGCGCAGGGAAGTATGGCTACACCTTC
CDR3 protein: CASSEIGAGKYGYTF

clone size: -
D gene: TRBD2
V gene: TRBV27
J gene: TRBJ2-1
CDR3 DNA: TGTGCCAGCAGTCCTCGGTCTAGCGGGGGTAATGAGCAGTTCTTC
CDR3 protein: CASSPRSSGGNEQFF

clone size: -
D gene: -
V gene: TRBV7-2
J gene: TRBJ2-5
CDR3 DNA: TGTGCCAGCAGCTTAGCTGCAGGGGATGCGCGAGAGACCCAGTACTTC
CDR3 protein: CASSLAAGDARETQYF

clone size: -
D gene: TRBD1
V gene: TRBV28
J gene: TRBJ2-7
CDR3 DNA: TGTGCCAGCAATCCCCCGGGACAGGGTAGCTACGAGCAGTACTTC
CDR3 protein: CASNPPGQGSYEQYF

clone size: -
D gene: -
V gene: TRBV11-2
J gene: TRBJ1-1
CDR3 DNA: TGTGCCAGCAGCGGAACAGAATTTTCCACTGAAGCTTTCTTT
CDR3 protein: CASSGTEFSTEAFF

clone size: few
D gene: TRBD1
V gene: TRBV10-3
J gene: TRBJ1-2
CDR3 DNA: TGTGCCATCAGTTCTTTACAGGGGGCGCAAGGCTACACCTTC
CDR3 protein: CAISSLQGAQGYTF

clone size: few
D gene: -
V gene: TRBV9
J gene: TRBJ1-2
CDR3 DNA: TGTGCCAGCAGCGTAGGGACAACTAACTATGGCTACACCTTC
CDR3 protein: CASSVGTTNYGYTF

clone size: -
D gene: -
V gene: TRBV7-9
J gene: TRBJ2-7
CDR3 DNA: TGTGCCAGCAGCCACCTGGCGGCCTCTCCGCGGTACGAGCAGTACTTC
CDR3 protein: CASSHLAASPRYEQYF

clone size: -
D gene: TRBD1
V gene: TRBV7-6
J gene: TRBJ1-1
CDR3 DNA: TGTGCCAGCAGCTTCCGTGGACAGGGTGAAGCTTTCTTT
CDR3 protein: CASSFRGQGEAFF